This TCR beta chain was obtained from a study of shared clonotypes between healthy human individuals. Overall study findings and caveats: Shared across a few donors were around 5% of the naive CD4 clonotypes.

The CDR3 runs 18 residues. V lost 2 bases to trimming and J lost 4 bases, with 24 bases between them. In germline, CDR1 is SGHAT, CDR2 FQNNGV. As regards this clone: Its antigen remains unidentified.

The protocol was immunoSEQ multiplex PCR, while the TCRdb copy is restricted to in-frame clones and leaves out a portion. The sample has about 2,100,000 clones; about 92% are singletons. Terminally differentiated effector memory CD45RA+ cells were excluded from the naive CD8 cells, which were CD45RO-negative and positively selected for CCR7. The TCR originated in a man between 18 and 29 years old in good health. Some clones in this sample may be carry-over from other donors' samples. Sequenced input: naive CD8+ T cells from PBMCs. This chain uses TRBV11-2 with TRBJ2-7, with a weak D call TRBD2 (5 bases). The CDR3 protein is CASSLKDSWAEGTYEQYF. The CDR3 coding sequence is TGTGCCAGCAGCTTAAAGGACTCCTGGGCCGAGGGCACATACGAGCAGTACTTC.